These 15 T cell receptor beta chains were sequenced from one sample in a study of blood T cell repertoires in COVID-19. Using immunoSEQ multiplex PCR, the repertoire was profiled, and TCRdb retains in-frame clones only, with some absent. The top ten clones hold less than 9% of a sample with around 190,000 clones, more than 70% of them seen once. The material sequenced was peripheral blood. These receptors originate from a woman in her sixties with acute or convalescent COVID-19.

The V gene is TRBV11-2, the J gene TRBJ1-6; no clear D gene. Germline lookup yields CDR1 SGHAT and CDR2 FQNNGV. The CDR3 spans 15 residues. V was trimmed by 0 bases and J by 10 bases, leaving 13 bases between them. CDR3 DNA: TGTGCCAGCAGCTTAGAAAGTGGCTCAGCGTCACCCCTCCACTTT. Residues: CASSLESGSASPLHF.

This clone was recorded a few times. This chain joins TRBV12-3 or TRBV12-4 and TRBJ1-2; TRBD1 aligns across 7 bases. The CDR3 is 13 amino acids. V was clipped by 4 bases and J by 2 bases; unmatched bases: 1. The CDR3 here is CASSSQGNYGYTF. In nucleotides, the CDR3 is TGTGCCAGCAGTTCACAGGGGAACTATGGCTACACCTTC.

This rearrangement joins TRBV4-1 to TRBJ2-1, with D possibly TRBD2 on 5 matching bases. The CDR3 loop spans 16 amino acids. Deletions cut 1 base from V and 4 bases from J, with 14 bases between. Germline CDR1 is MGHRA and CDR2 is YSYEKL. The CDR3 nucleotides are TGCGCCAGCAGCCAAGTGGACTTAATCGTTTACAATGAGCAGTTCTTC. It encodes CASSQVDLIVYNEQFF.

V gene TRBV28 combines with J gene TRBJ1-2; D is possibly TRBD1 (6 bases). Germline CDR1 is MDHEN and CDR2 is SYDVKM. The CDR3 length is 12 residues. Trimming pared 6 bases from V and 6 bases from J, leaving 11 bases between. The CDR3 DNA sequence: TGTGCCAGCAGGCGGACAGAGGATGGCTACACCTTC. This sequence encodes CASRRTEDGYTF.

The chain uses TRBV28 and TRBJ1-5; possible D gene TRBD1, 5 bases. V was trimmed by 2 bases and J by 7 bases, leaving 12 bases between them. Germline V gene lookup returns CDR1 MDHEN and CDR2 SYDVKM. The CDR3 is 14 amino acids. CDR3 protein: CASSLTPKGQPQHF. The CDR3 DNA reads TGTGCCAGCAGTTTAACCCCAAAGGGGCAGCCCCAGCATTTT.

This chain uses TRBV11-2 with TRBJ2-2; the D gene is possibly TRBD1 (6 bases). Germline CDR1 is SGHAT and CDR2 is FQNNGV. The CDR3 extends over 16 amino acids. Deletions cut 1 base from V and 0 bases from J, with 9 bases between. This chain's CDR3 is CASSLVTGTNTGELFF. The DNA for the CDR3 is TGTGCCAGCAGCTTAGTAACAGGGACGAACACCGGGGAGCTGTTTTTT.

This clone was observed once. This chain joins TRBV6-4 and TRBJ1-4, with a tentative D call TRBD1 (5 bases). Deletions cut 4 bases from V and 3 bases from J, with 12 bases between. This CDR3 region has 15 residues. The germline V gene has CDR1 MRHNA and CDR2 SNTAGT. The CDR3 region has the DNA TGTGCCAGCAGTGTCTCCGACAGCGCTAATGAAAAACTGTTTTTT. The encoded protein is CASSVSDSANEKLFF.

The CDR3 sequence is CASSGAGGPSVYEQFF. CDR3 in DNA: TGTGCCAGTAGTGGGGCGGGAGGGCCGTCTGTGTATGAGCAGTTCTTC. The J gene is TRBJ2-1, the V gene TRBV19, with 9 bases aligning to TRBD2. Trimming at V came to 5 bases and at J to 8 bases, leaving 13 bases not matched to a gene. The germline V gene encodes CDR1 LNHDA and CDR2 SQIVND (reference sequence). This CDR3 comprises 16 residues.

This clone was counted a single time. V and J are TRBV9 and TRBJ2-5; D unclear. The V end was cut by 0 bases, the J end by 2 bases, with 14 bases between. The CDR3 has 16 residues. The germline V gene has CDR1 SGDLS and CDR2 YYNGEE. Here the CDR3 DNA reads TGTGCCAGCAGCGTAGGTATAGATGGTCCACAAGAGACCCAGTACTTC. It is translated as CASSVGIDGPQETQYF.

A few counts support this clone. The rearrangement uses TRBV4-1 and TRBJ2-1; D uncertain. The CDR3 loop spans 13 amino acids. CDR1 MGHRA and CDR2 YSYEKL come from the germline V gene. Trimming removed 2 bases from V and 5 bases from J, with 7 bases in between. The CDR3 region has the DNA TGCGCCAGCAGCCAAACCCGGGACAATGAGCAGTTCTTC. This encodes CASSQTRDNEQFF.

Only a few counts were recorded for this clone. V and J are TRBV5-5 and TRBJ2-3; D perhaps matches TRBD2 (6 bases). Germline V gene lookup returns CDR1 SGHKS and CDR2 YYEKEE (reference sequence). CDR3 length equals 15 residues. Trimming cost V 6 bases and J 6 bases, with 20 bases left between them. The CDR3 nucleotides read TGTGCCAGCACCCTGAGAGCCGGGGGTGGGGATACGCAGTATTTT. Protein sequence: CASTLRAGGGDTQYF. Using reference TRBV5-5 and TRBJ2-3 for the parts outside the CDR3, the full variable domain is DAGVTQSPTHLIKTRGQQVTLRCSPISGHKSVSWYQQVLGQGPQFIFQYYEKEERGRGNFPDRFSARQFPNYSSELNVNALLLGDSALYLCASTLRAGGGDTQYFGPGTRLTVL.

This chain uses TRBV19 with TRBJ1-5, with D tentatively TRBD1 (5 bases). V lost 5 bases, J lost 10 bases, and 18 bases lay in between. CDR1 LNHDA and CDR2 SQIVND come from the germline V gene (reference sequence). The CDR3 length is 14 residues. The CDR3 sequence is CASSVGQGRAPQHF. CDR3 nucleotides: TGTGCCAGTAGTGTGGGTCAGGGCCGGGCCCCCCAGCATTTT.

The V call is TRBV5-4, the J call TRBJ1-4, with a possible D match to TRBD1 (5 bases). The ends were cut back, 3 bases at V and 5 bases at J, with 11 bases in the middle. CDR1 and CDR2 (germline): SGHNT, YYREEE (reference sequence). The CDR3 is made up of 14 amino acids. The CDR3 coding sequence is TGTGCCAGCAGCTGGTCGGGGGAGAATGAAAAACTGTTTTTT. As protein: CASSWSGENEKLFF.

The sample holds one count of this clone. This chain joins TRBV3-1 (or the pseudogene TRBV3-2) and TRBJ2-3; a possible D gene is TRBD2 (6 bases). This CDR3 contains 13 residues. Germline loops: CDR1 LGHDT, CDR2 YNNKEL (reference sequence). V dropped 0 bases and J dropped 10 bases, with 11 bases sitting between them. DNA for the CDR3: TGTGCCAGCAGCCAAGATTTAGTAGCGGCGCAGTATTTT. This codes for CASSQDLVAAQYF.

The V call is TRBV25-1, the J call TRBJ1-5; D is uncertain. Germline CDR1 is MGHDK and CDR2 is SYGVNS. The ends were cut back, 1 base at V and 2 bases at J, with 6 bases in the middle. This CDR3 has 14 residues. CDR3 sequence reads: CASSESGGNQPQHF. CDR3 nucleotides: TGTGCCAGCAGTGAATCCGGAGGCAATCAGCCCCAGCATTTT.